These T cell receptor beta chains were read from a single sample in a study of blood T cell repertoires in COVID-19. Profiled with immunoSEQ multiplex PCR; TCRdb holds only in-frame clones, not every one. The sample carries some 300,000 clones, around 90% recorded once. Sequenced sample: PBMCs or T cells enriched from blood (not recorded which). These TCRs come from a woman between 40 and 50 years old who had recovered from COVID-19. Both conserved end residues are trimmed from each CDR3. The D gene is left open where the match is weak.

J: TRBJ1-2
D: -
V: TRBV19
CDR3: ASSMDHRPWGT

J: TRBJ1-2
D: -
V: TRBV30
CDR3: AWSVAFNYGYT

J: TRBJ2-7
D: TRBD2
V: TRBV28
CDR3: ASSLRSGENYEQY

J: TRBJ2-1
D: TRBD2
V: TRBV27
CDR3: ASSATSGGYNEQF

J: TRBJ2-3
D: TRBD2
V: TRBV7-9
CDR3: ASSKTSGSTDTQY

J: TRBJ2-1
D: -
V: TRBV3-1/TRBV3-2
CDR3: ASRHLASSSYNEQF

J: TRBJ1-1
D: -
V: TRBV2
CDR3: ASSDSRAADHAF

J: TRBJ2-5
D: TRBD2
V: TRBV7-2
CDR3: ASSRSGVGETQY

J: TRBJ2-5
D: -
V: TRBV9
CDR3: ASSVGREETQY

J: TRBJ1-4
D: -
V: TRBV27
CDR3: ASSLNPGQGLSGKLF

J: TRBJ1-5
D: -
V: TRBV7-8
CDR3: ASSLRAGSNQPQH

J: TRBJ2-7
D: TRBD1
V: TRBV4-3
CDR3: ASSQQTGAMSSYEQY

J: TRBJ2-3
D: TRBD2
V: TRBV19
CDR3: ASSLLADTDTQY

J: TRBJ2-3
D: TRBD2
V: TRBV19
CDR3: ASTKGTSLHTDTQY

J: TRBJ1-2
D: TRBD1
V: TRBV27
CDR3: ASSLSGTGGYGYT

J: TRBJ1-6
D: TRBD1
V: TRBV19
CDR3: ATYPGQGRRNSPLH

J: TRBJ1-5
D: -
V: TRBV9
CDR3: ASSAAGGNNQPQH

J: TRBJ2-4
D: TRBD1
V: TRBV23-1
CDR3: ASSQSRDRTKNIQY

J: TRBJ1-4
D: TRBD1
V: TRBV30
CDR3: AWGGQGIEKLF

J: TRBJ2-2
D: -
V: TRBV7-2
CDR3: ASSPRTTTNTGELF

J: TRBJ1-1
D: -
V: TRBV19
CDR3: ASSVGEGTEAF

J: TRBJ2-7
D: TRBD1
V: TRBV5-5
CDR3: ASSPRTGTGAKEQY

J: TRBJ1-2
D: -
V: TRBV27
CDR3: ASSPITGNYGYT

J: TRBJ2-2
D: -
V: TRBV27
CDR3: ASSFGVQLF

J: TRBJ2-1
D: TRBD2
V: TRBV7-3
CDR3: ASSSGDGNEQF

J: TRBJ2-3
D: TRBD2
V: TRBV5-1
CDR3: ASSFAGVGTDTQY

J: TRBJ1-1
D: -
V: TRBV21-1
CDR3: ASRNPGSNTEAF

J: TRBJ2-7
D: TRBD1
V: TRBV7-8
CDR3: ASSPGQPYEQY

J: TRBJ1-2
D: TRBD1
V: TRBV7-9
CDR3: ASSPDRGVRGYT

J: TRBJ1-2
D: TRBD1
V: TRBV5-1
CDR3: ASRVITGQGVYGYT

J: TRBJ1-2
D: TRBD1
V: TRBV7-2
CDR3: ASSIQGAGYGYT

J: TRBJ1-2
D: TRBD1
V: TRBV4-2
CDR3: ASSPGQGFSYGYT

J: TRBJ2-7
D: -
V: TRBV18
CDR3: ASSQGIGDEQY

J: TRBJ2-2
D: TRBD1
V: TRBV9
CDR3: ASSLRGPNTGELF

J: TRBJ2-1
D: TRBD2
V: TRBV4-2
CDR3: ASSQVSGLASSEQF

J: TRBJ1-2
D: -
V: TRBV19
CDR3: ASSFTTTGSYGYT

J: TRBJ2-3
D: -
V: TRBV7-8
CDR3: ASSLEWTTDTQY

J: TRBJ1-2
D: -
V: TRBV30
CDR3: AWSVRRSSPAANYGYT

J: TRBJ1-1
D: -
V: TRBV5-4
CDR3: ASSSTTATEAF

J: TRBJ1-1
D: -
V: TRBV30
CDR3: AWSIGGMNTEAF

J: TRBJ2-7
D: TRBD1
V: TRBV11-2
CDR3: ASSLSPDRASYEQY

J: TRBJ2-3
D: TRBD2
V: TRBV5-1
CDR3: ASSHGNSGSWDTQY

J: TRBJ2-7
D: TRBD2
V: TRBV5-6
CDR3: ASSKRTSGPGEQY

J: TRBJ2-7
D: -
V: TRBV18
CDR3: ASSQRTGSYEQY

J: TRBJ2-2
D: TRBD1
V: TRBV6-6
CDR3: ASSSPDRGSTGELF